Presented here are 26 T cell receptor beta chains from one specimen sequenced in a study of blood T cell repertoires in COVID-19. The data were produced by immunoSEQ multiplex PCR, yet TCRdb's version contains in-frame clones alone and is incomplete. Of over 250,000 clones in the sample, more than 70% were seen once. The sequencing sample was made of peripheral blood. These TCRs come from a woman between 50 and 59 years old with acute or convalescent COVID-19.

The chain couples TRBV6-5 to TRBJ2-5; 9 bases match TRBD1. The CDR3 totals 16 residues. Trimming at V came to 0 bases and at J to 5 bases, leaving 7 bases not matched to a gene. CDR1 is MNHEY and CDR2 is SVGAGI in the germline V gene. The CDR3, as DNA: TGTGCCAGCAGTTACTCGATCGGGACAGGGATCGAGACCCAGTACTTC. Translating gives CASSYSIGTGIETQYF.

The rearrangement links TRBV4-2 to TRBJ2-4; TRBD1 matches at 11 bases. Germline loops: CDR1 LGHNA, CDR2 YNFKEQ. V shed 2 bases and J 7 bases; nucleotides not matched to a gene: 4. The CDR3 runs 15 residues. The DNA of the CDR3 is TGTGCCAGCAGCCAACCGGGACAGGGGGGGAACATTCAGTACTTC. Protein: CASSQPGQGGNIQYF.

V usage is TRBV28 and J usage is TRBJ2-7, with D unresolved. This CDR3 region has 11 residues. Between the trimmed V and J ends, which lost 6 bases and 3 bases, there was a span of 6 bases. Germline V gene data show CDR1 as MDHEN and CDR2 as SYDVKM. CDR3 sequence reads: CASRHNYEQYF. DNA of the CDR3: TGTGCCAGCAGGCACAACTACGAGCAGTACTTC.

This rearrangement joins TRBV7-3 to TRBJ2-7, with 7 bases that match TRBD2. Germline-derived CDR1 and CDR2 are SGHTA and FQGTGA. With V trimmed by 5 bases and J by 2 bases, 6 bases remained unmatched. The CDR3 runs 14 residues. CDR3 coding DNA: TGTGCCAGCAGCCCCTCGGGAGGCGCCTACGAGCAGTACTTC. Its translation is CASSPSGGAYEQYF.

The table lists this clone with a count of one. This chain connects TRBV15 to TRBJ2-1; 8 bases map to TRBD2. J gave up 5 bases and V 4 bases, and 16 bases lay outside the gene matches. Per germline, CDR1 LNHNV and CDR2 YYDKDF (reference sequence). CDR3 length: 18 amino acids. This CDR3 is CATSTGPGWREVDNEQFF. The CDR3 bases are TGTGCCACCAGCACGGGACCTGGGTGGCGGGAGGTCGACAATGAGCAGTTCTTC. The variable domain in full, with the rest retrieved from reference TRBV15 and TRBJ2-1, is DAMVIQNPRYQVTQFGKPVTLSCSQTLNHNVMYWYQQKSSQAPKLLFHYYDKDFNNEADTPDNFQSRRPNTSFCFLDIRSPGLGDTAMYLCATSTGPGWREVDNEQFFGPGTRLTVL.

The rearrangement uses TRBV27 and TRBJ2-7; D may be TRBD2 (5 bases). Per germline, CDR1 MNHEY and CDR2 SMNVEV (reference sequence). This CDR3 contains 14 residues. V was clipped by 3 bases and J by 0 bases, with 9 bases between them. CDR3 bases: TGTGCCAGCAGTTTCGTTAGCGCCTCCTACGAGCAGTACTTC. It yields the protein CASSFVSASYEQYF.

The rearrangement uses TRBV10-3 and TRBJ2-1, with TRBD1 matching over 7 bases. The CDR3 runs 18 residues. Looked up from germline, CDR1 is ENHRY and CDR2 is SYGVKD. The trim removed 0 bases at V and 4 bases at J, leaving 12 bases unmatched. The CDR3: CAISESPFGDRIYNEQFF. The CDR3 DNA follows: TGTGCCATCAGTGAGTCGCCCTTCGGGGACAGAATTTACAATGAGCAGTTCTTC.

A note on this clone: Other DNA sequences within the sample encode an identical CDR3. V usage is TRBV27 and J usage is TRBJ1-2, with unresolved D. Trimming removed 2 bases from V and 2 bases from J, with 6 bases in between. CDR1 is MNHEY, CDR2 SMNVEV, per germline (reference sequence). The CDR3 contains 13 residues. CDR3 in amino acids: CASSLTGNYGYTF. The CDR3 bases are TGTGCCAGCAGTTTAACGGGAAACTATGGCTACACCTTC.

This chain uses TRBV11-1 with TRBJ2-7; possible D gene TRBD1, 6 bases. V lost 5 bases, J lost 5 bases, and 10 bases lay in between. Germline CDR1 reads SGHAT; CDR2 reads FQDESV (reference sequence). The CDR3 runs to 12 residues. For the CDR3, the DNA is TGTGCCAGCAGCCTACAGGGTGACGAGCAGTACTTC. This translates into CASSLQGDEQYF. The full variable domain, its missing parts supplied by reference TRBV11-1 and TRBJ2-7, is EAEVAQSPRYKITEKSQAVAFWCDPISGHATLYWYRQILGQGPELLVQFQDESVVDDSQLPKDRFSAERLKGVDSTLKIQPAELGDSAMYLCASSLQGDEQYFGPGTRLTVT.

The chain carries TRBV20-1 and TRBJ1-5; 8 nucleotides align to TRBD1. Germline lookup yields CDR1 DFQATT and CDR2 SNEGSKA (reference sequence). CDR3 length equals 18 residues. Losses at the gene ends were 3 bases for V and 2 bases for J; bases not matched to a gene: 15. The CDR3 protein is CSASRTGSALPGNQPQHF. The CDR3 DNA is TGCAGTGCTAGTAGGACAGGGAGCGCTCTACCTGGCAATCAGCCCCAGCATTTT.

The rearrangement links TRBV27 to TRBJ2-1; 10 bases align to TRBD2. The CDR3 covers 16 residues. Germline V lookup: CDR1 MNHEY, CDR2 SMNVEV (reference sequence). Trimming cost V 0 bases and J 1 base; bases outside gene matches: 0. The CDR3 region has the DNA TGTGCCAGCAGTTTATCAGCGGGAGGGTCCTACAATGAGCAGTTCTTC. It translates to CASSLSAGGSYNEQFF.

V gene TRBV7-2 combines with J gene TRBJ2-6; no clear D. The CDR3 sequence is 14 residues long. CDR1 and CDR2 (germline): SGHTA, FQGNSA. V was cut by 5 bases and J by 2 bases, with 7 bases left in between. CDR3 DNA: TGTGCCAGCAGCCGGAGTCCTGGGGCCAACGTCCTGACTTTC. Translated: CASSRSPGANVLTF. The whole variable domain, remainder taken from reference TRBV7-2 and TRBJ2-6, is GAGVSQSPSNKVTEKGKDVELRCDPISGHTALYWYRQSLGQGLEFLIYFQGNSAPDKSGLPSDRFSAERTGGSVSTLTIQRTQQEDSAVYLCASSRSPGANVLTFGAGSRLTVL.

V and J are TRBV27 and TRBJ1-6; D perhaps matches TRBD1 (5 bases). The CDR3 contains 18 residues. CDR1 is MNHEY and CDR2 is SMNVEV in the germline V gene (reference sequence). Trimming left V 3 bases short and J 0 bases short, with 15 bases between. CDR3 DNA sequence: TGTGCCAGCAGTTTGAGTTGGGGCCCGAGCTCCTATAATTCACCCCTCCACTTT. This gives the protein CASSLSWGPSSYNSPLHF.

This chain uses TRBV27 with TRBJ1-1, with a possible D match to TRBD1 (5 bases). With 3 bases removed from V and 5 bases from J, the gap between germline ends came to 13 bases. CDR3 length: 14 residues. The V gene's germline CDR1 is MNHEY and CDR2 SMNVEV (reference sequence). The CDR3 DNA sequence: TGTGCCAGCAGTTTTTACGGGGGGAGGACTGAAGCTTTCTTT. Translating it yields CASSFYGGRTEAFF.

This clone was found once. The rearrangement joins TRBV7-8 to TRBJ1-5; TRBD1 agrees at 7 bases. V was pared by 3 bases and J by 0 bases, with 2 bases of the junction left unmatched. CDR1 is SGHVS, CDR2 FQNEAQ, per germline. This CDR3 contains 15 residues. CDR3 amino acids: CASSLGTDSNQPQHF. The DNA of the CDR3 is TGTGCCAGCAGCTTGGGGACAGATAGCAATCAGCCCCAGCATTTT.

The chain joins TRBV7-2 to TRBJ2-3, with 9 bases fitting TRBD1. The V segment lost 4 bases and the J segment 6 bases; nucleotides outside the gene matches: 8. Germline V gene sequence: CDR1 SGHTA, CDR2 FQGNSA. The CDR3 totals 15 residues. For the CDR3, the DNA is TGTGCCAGCAGCTCCCCGGGACAGGGTTCCGATACGCAGTATTTT. Its translation: CASSSPGQGSDTQYF. The entire variable domain, with the rest obtained from reference TRBV7-2 and TRBJ2-3, is as follows: GAGVSQSPSNKVTEKGKDVELRCDPISGHTALYWYRQSLGQGLEFLIYFQGNSAPDKSGLPSDRFSAERTGGSVSTLTIQRTQQEDSAVYLCASSSPGQGSDTQYFGPGTRLTVL.

V is TRBV29-1 and J is TRBJ1-5; TRBD1 matches at 8 bases. Germline lookup yields CDR1 SQVTM and CDR2 ANQGSEA. The CDR3 extends over 12 amino acids. V was clipped by 4 bases and J by 6 bases; unmatched bases: 2. CDR3 amino acids: CSVVQGGQPQHF. The CDR3 DNA reads as TGCAGCGTTGTACAGGGGGGTCAGCCCCAGCATTTT.

The genes are TRBV6-1 and TRBJ1-2, with D unresolved. V dropped 0 bases and J dropped 6 bases, with 8 bases sitting between them. There are 13 residues in the CDR3. Germline V CDR1 and CDR2: MNHNS, SASEGT. In nucleotides, the CDR3 is TGTGCCAGCAGTGAAGCGCTTCGGGATGGCTACACCTTC. Translating gives CASSEALRDGYTF.

The chain is built from TRBV6-1 and TRBJ1-4; D not certain. V gave up 0 bases and J gave up 5 bases, with 4 bases separating them. The CDR3 runs 13 residues. Germline CDR1 is MNHNS and CDR2 is SASEGT. The CDR3 region is CASSEAGNEKLFF. CDR3 bases: TGTGCCAGCAGTGAAGCCGGGAATGAAAAACTGTTTTTT.

The chain links TRBV19 to TRBJ1-5; tentative D call: TRBD1 (6 bases). V dropped 6 bases and J dropped 0 bases, with 12 bases sitting between them. This CDR3 has 15 residues. Germline CDR1 LNHDA, CDR2 SQIVND (reference sequence). CDR3 bases: TGTGCCAGTAGGATCAGGGGATATAGCAATCAGCCCCAGCATTTT. It is translated as CASRIRGYSNQPQHF.

The chain recombines TRBV5-1 with TRBJ1-4; 9 positions match TRBD1. The CDR3 is made up of 17 amino acids. In germline, CDR1 is SGHRS, CDR2 YFSETQ. J was trimmed by 10 bases and V by 4 bases; bases with no gene match: 17. The CDR3 nucleotides read TGCGCCAGCAGCCTGGATCCGGGACAGGGAGAATCGGGAAAACTGTTTTTT. Encoded protein: CASSLDPGQGESGKLFF.

The V call is TRBV27, the J call TRBJ2-4; 9 positions agree with TRBD2. The CDR3 consists of 15 residues. Germline CDR1 and CDR2: MNHEY and SMNVEV (reference sequence). V gave up 2 bases and J gave up 8 bases; unmatched junction bases: 7. The DNA of the CDR3 is TGTGCCAGCAGTTTAGCGGGAGGGCCAGGGGACATTCAGTACTTC. Translating it yields CASSLAGGPGDIQYF.

The chain has TRBV27 and TRBJ2-5; unclear D gene. Germline CDR1 reads MNHEY; CDR2 reads SMNVEV (reference sequence). CDR3 length: 13 residues. V lost 2 bases and J lost 5, with 9 bases in between. CDR3 loop: CASSLAPRETQYF. In DNA, the CDR3 is TGTGCCAGCAGTTTAGCCCCCCGGGAGACCCAGTACTTC.

This clone was picked up one time. Additional DNA sequences in this sample encode the identical CDR3. J is TRBJ2-5 and V is TRBV18; 7 positions agree with TRBD1. The CDR3 runs to 14 residues. Germline assignment: CDR1 KGHSH and CDR2 LQKENI. The J segment lost 2 bases and the V segment lost 5 bases, leaving 5 bases of the junction unmatched. The CDR3 DNA reads as TGTGCCAGCTCATCGGGACAGTTACAAGAGACCCAGTACTTC. This codes for CASSSGQLQETQYF.

The rearrangement links TRBV24-1 to TRBJ2-7; 10 positions agree with TRBD2. V shed 2 bases and J 6 bases; nucleotides not matched to a gene: 9. Germline assignment: CDR1 KGHDR and CDR2 SFDVKD. CDR3 length: 16 residues. CDR3 coding DNA: TGTGCCACCAGTGATTCGAGCGGGAGGGCCATGGGCGAGCAGTACTTC. Its protein product is CATSDSSGRAMGEQYF.

The sample holds a few counts of this clone. The gene calls are TRBV18 and TRBJ2-1; the D is unclear. This CDR3 has 16 amino acids. Looked up from germline, CDR1 is KGHSH and CDR2 is LQKENI. The V and J ends lost 0 bases and 0 bases respectively, with 9 bases between them. CDR3 DNA: TGTGCCAGCTCACCACCGCAGATAAGCTCCTACAATGAGCAGTTCTTC. Amino acid sequence: CASSPPQISSYNEQFF.